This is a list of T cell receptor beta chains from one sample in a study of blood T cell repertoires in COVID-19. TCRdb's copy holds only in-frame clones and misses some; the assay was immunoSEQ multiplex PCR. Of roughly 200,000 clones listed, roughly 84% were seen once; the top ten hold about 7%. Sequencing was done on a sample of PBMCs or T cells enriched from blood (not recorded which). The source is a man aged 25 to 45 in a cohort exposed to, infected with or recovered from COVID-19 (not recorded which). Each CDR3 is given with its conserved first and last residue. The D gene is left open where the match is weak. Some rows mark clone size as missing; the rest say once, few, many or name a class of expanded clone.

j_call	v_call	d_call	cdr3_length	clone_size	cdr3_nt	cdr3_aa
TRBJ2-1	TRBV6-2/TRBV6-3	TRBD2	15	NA	TGTGCCAGCAGTTCCGGGACTACAGTCTACAATGAGCAGTTCTTC	CASSSGTTVYNEQFF
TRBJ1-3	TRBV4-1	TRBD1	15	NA	TGCGCCAGCAGCCAGGACCCAGGGGGTCGGAACACCATATATTTT	CASSQDPGGRNTIYF
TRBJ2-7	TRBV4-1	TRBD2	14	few	TGCGCCAGCCGCAGACTAGCGGGAGGAAACGAGCAGTACTTC	CASRRLAGGNEQYF
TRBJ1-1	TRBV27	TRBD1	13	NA	TGTGCCAGCAGTTTCTCCGGACAGGGAGAAGCTTTCTTT	CASSFSGQGEAFF
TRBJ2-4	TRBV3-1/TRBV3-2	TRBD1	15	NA	TGTGCCAGCAGCCAAGGGACAGGGAGGATGGACATTCAGTACTTC	CASSQGTGRMDIQYF
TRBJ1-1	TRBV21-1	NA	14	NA	TGTGCCAGCAGCAGGGGGGTTTCTAGGACTGAAGCTTTCTTT	CASSRGVSRTEAFF
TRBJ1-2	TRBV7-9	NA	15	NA	TGTGCCAGCAGCCCGGGGGACTCGCCGCCTTTTGGCTACACCTTC	CASSPGDSPPFGYTF
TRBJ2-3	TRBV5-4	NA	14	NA	TGTGCCAGCAGTGTTATAGCCGCGTCTAATACGCAGTATTTT	CASSVIAASNTQYF
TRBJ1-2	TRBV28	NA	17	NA	TGTGCCAGCAGTCGCACCCCCAGTGGGGGCTCGAGTGGAGGCTACACCTTC	CASSRTPSGGSSGGYTF
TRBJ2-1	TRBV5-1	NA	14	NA	TGCGCCAGCAGCCAGGCAAGCTCCTACAATGAGCAGTTCTTC	CASSQASSYNEQFF
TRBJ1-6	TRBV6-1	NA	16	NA	TGTGCCAGCAGTGAGCTGGACAGCGTTAGAAATTCACCCCTCCACTTT	CASSELDSVRNSPLHF
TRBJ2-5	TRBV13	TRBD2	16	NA	TGTGCCAGCAGCCCGCGACTAGCAGAAGACCAAGAGACCCAGTACTTC	CASSPRLAEDQETQYF
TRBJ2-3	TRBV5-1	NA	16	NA	TGCGCCAGCAGCTTGCGAACAGGGATCGCTATAGATACGCAGTATTTT	CASSLRTGIAIDTQYF
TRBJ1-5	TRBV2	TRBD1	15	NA	TGTGCCAGCAGTGAAGAGGGGGCCCGCAATCAGCCCCAGCATTTT	CASSEEGARNQPQHF
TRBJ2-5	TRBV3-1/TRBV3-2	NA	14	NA	TGTGCCAGCAGCCAAGGGTCGCGTTCGGAGACCCAGTACTTC	CASSQGSRSETQYF
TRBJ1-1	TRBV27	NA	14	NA	TGTGCCAGCAGTTTTGGGTCAGGTGGTTTCCGGGCTTTCTTT	CASSFGSGGFRAFF
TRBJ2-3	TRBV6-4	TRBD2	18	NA	TGTGCCAGCAGCCCATCGACTAGCGGGATCGATCACACAGATACGCAGTATTTT	CASSPSTSGIDHTDTQYF
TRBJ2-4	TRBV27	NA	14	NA	TGTGCCAGCAGTTTATCGGGGGGACAAAACATTCAGTACTTC	CASSLSGGQNIQYF
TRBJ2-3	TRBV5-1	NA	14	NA	TGCGCCAGCAGCCTGAAGAGTTCGGCAGATACGCAGTATTTT	CASSLKSSADTQYF
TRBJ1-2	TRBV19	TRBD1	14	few	TGTGCCAGTAGTCTCCCGACAGGGCGGGGTGGCTACACCTTC	CASSLPTGRGGYTF
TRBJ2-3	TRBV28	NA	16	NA	TGTGCCAGCTTAGAAGGCCCGGGAGTAAGCACAGATACGCAGTATTTT	CASLEGPGVSTDTQYF
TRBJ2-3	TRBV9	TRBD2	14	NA	TGTGCCAGCAGCAAGCGGGGAAGCACAGATACGCAGTATTTT	CASSKRGSTDTQYF
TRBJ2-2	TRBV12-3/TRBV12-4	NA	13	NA	TGTGCCAGCAGTTCCCGGGAGTCCGGGGAGCTGTTTTTT	CASSSRESGELFF
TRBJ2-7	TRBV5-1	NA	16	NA	TGCGCCAGCAGCTCGTTACAGTGGTCCCTTCTCTACGAGCAGTACTTC	CASSSLQWSLLYEQYF
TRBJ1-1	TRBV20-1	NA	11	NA	TGCAGTGCTGTAGACAGTCCTGAAGCTTTCTTT	CSAVDSPEAFF
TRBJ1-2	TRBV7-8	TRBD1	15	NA	TGTGCCAGCAGCCACCGGGACAGGGGGCAGAATGGCTACACCTTC	CASSHRDRGQNGYTF
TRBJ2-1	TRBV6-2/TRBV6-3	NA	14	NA	TGTGCCAGCAGTTACTCCCAAACAGGTAATGAGCAGTTCTTC	CASSYSQTGNEQFF
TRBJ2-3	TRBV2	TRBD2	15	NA	TGTGCCAGCAGTGAAGCTGCCAGACTAGCGGATACGCAGTATTTT	CASSEAARLADTQYF
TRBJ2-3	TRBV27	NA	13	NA	TGTGCCAGCAGTCTAGGGGGAACAGATACGCAGTATTTT	CASSLGGTDTQYF
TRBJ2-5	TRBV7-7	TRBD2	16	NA	TGTGCTAGCAGCGCGGGGGGACTAGCGGGAGGAGAGACCCAGTACTTC	CASSAGGLAGGETQYF
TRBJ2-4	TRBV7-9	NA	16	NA	TGTGCCAGCAGCTCGCCCGGGGATAGGGCCAAAAACATTCAGTACTTC	CASSSPGDRAKNIQYF
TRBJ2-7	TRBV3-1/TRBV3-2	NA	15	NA	TGTGCCAGCAGCCCTCTGGAGGTTACGATCTCCGAGCAGTACTTC	CASSPLEVTISEQYF
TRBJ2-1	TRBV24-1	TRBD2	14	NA	TGTGCCACCAGCGCTAGCGGGAGCGGATATGAGCAGTTCTTC	CATSASGSGYEQFF
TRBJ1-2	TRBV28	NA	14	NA	TGTGCCAGCAGTTCTGGAGGGGCTAACTATGGCTACACCTTC	CASSSGGANYGYTF
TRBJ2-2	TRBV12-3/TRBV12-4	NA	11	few	TGTGCCACGACTAGGGCCGGGGAGCTGTTTTTT	CATTRAGELFF
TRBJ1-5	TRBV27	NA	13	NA	TGTGCCAGCAGTAGGACAGCCGATCAGCCCCAGCATTTT	CASSRTADQPQHF
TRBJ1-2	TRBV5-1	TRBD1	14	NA	TGCGCCAGCAGCAGGGGACAGGCTAACTATGGCTACACCTTC	CASSRGQANYGYTF
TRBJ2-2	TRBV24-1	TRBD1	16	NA	TGTGCCACCAGTGACCCCCAGACAGGGGGCATCGGGGAGCTGTTTTTT	CATSDPQTGGIGELFF
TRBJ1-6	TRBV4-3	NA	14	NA	TGCGCCAGCAGCCAAGATTTACAGAATTCACCCCTCCACTTT	CASSQDLQNSPLHF
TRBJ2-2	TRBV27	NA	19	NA	TGTGCCAGCAGTTTGCTGCCACCCCGGACGGAGGCGAACACCGGGGAGCTGTTTTTT	CASSLLPPRTEANTGELFF
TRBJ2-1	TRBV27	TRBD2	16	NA	TGTGCCAGCAGTTTTTCTAGCGGGAGGGCCTACAATGAGCAGTTCTTC	CASSFSSGRAYNEQFF
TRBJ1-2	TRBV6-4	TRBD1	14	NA	TGTGCCAGCAGTGACTGGGACAGGGGCTATGGCTACACCTTC	CASSDWDRGYGYTF
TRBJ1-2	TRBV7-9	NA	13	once	TGTGCCAGCAGCTCGGCCCAAGGACAGAGTTACACCTTC	CASSSAQGQSYTF
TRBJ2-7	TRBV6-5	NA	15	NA	TGTGCCAGCAGTTCAAGTTCGGGACACGTCTACGAGCAGTACTTC	CASSSSSGHVYEQYF